The 8 T cell receptor beta chains presented below share a single source sample, sequenced in a study of T cell responses to AZD1222 COVID-19 vaccine. Assay used: immunoSEQ multiplex PCR; TCRdb lists only in-frame clones, some missing. Here the sample spans roughly 140,000 clones, 90% to 95% being singletons. The material was peripheral blood, obtained on day 0 of AZD1222 vaccination. The receptors derive from an adult in good health.

CDR3 region: CASSLLPSGVPYEQYF. For the CDR3, the DNA is TGTGCCAGCAGCTTATTGCCTAGCGGGGTGCCCTACGAGCAGTACTTC. The chain has TRBV11-2 and TRBJ2-7, with 9 bases identical to TRBD2. The CDR3 is made up of 16 amino acids. Germline CDR1 reads SGHAT; CDR2 reads FQNNGV. V trimming: 2 bases; J trimming: 2 bases; junction bases outside the gene matches: 7.

This clone appeared a single time. The chain employs TRBV11-3 and TRBJ1-1; D call uncertain. The CDR3 covers 14 residues. With 5 bases removed from V and 1 base from J, the gap between germline ends came to 11 bases. Germline V CDR1 and CDR2: SGHNT, YENEEA. Here the CDR3 reads CASSLEGSNTEAFF. Written as DNA, the CDR3 is TGTGCCAGCAGCCTCGAGGGATCGAACACTGAAGCTTTCTTT.

This clone was seen a few times. The rearrangement joins TRBV18 to TRBJ1-3; the D gene is possibly TRBD1 (6 bases). The V and J ends lost 4 bases and 2 bases respectively, with 12 bases between them. CDR1 and CDR2 from the germline V gene are KGHSH and LQKENI. This CDR3 has 15 amino acids. CDR3 protein: CASSQGRGTGNTIYF. CDR3 in DNA: TGTGCCAGCTCACAAGGCAGGGGAACTGGAAACACCATATATTTT.

J is TRBJ2-7 and V is TRBV5-1; D is uncertain. This CDR3 spans 10 amino acids. The germline V and J ends were trimmed by 2 bases and 4 bases, with 1 base remaining between them. Germline-derived CDR1 and CDR2 are SGHRS and YFSETQ. The CDR3 nucleotides read TGCGCCAGCAGCTTTTACGAGCAGTACTTC. Translated: CASSFYEQYF.

V is TRBV25-1 and J is TRBJ2-7, with a tentative D call TRBD2 (5 bases). The V gene lost 6 bases and the J gene lost 1 base, with 10 bases spanning the gap. This CDR3 spans 13 amino acids. Looked up from germline, CDR1 is MGHDK and CDR2 is SYGVNS. As DNA, the CDR3 is TGTGCCAGCAGCAGGCGAGGGTCCTACGAGCAGTACTTC. Its translation is CASSRRGSYEQYF.

The chain recombines TRBV19 with TRBJ1-1; the D gene is possibly TRBD1 (5 bases). Per germline, CDR1 LNHDA and CDR2 SQIVND (reference sequence). The CDR3 consists of 12 residues. The ends were cut back, 9 bases at V and 6 bases at J, with 14 bases in the middle. The CDR3 nucleotides read TGTGCCAGCCACGACAGAGTCCCTGAAGCTTTCTTT. It translates to CASHDRVPEAFF.

The chain recombines TRBV7-2 with TRBJ1-2; TRBD1 might be the D (6 bases). Germline assignment: CDR1 SGHTA and CDR2 FQGNSA. The length of the CDR3 is 15 residues. V lost 1 base and J lost 5, with 14 bases in between. CDR3 region: CASSLEPGVVYGYTF. CDR3 bases: TGTGCCAGCAGCTTAGAGCCAGGGGTCGTTTATGGCTACACCTTC.

This chain connects TRBV7-2 to TRBJ1-2, with 7 bases identical to TRBD1. The CDR3 extends over 17 amino acids. V was clipped by 5 bases and J by 0 bases; unmatched bases: 12. Germline lookup yields CDR1 SGHTA and CDR2 FQGNSA. CDR3 DNA: TGTGCCAGCAGCCAGGGGTTCACAGGGGCTTCTAACTATGGCTACACCTTC. It yields the protein CASSQGFTGASNYGYTF.